The source of this TCR beta chain is a study of neurological immune-mediated disorders. On this clonotype itself: Its specificity is not known.

Findings of the study overall: Expansion of TCR clones was greatest in HTLV-1-associated myelopathy and smallest in multiple sclerosis, where it fell below that of healthy controls.

The germline CDR1 and CDR2 sequences are DFQATT and SNEGSKA (reference sequence). The length of the CDR3 is 15 residues. The V and J ends lost 0 bases and 7 bases respectively, with 16 bases between them. From 15-18 subjects, over 200 million TCR-beta sequences were obtained in each sequencing run. One entry per CDR3 protein results from TCRdb running MiXCR on the 5' RACE reads. The sample contains approximately 100,000 distinct CDR3 sequences, about a tenth of which appear only once. Time point noted: longitudinal time-point 3. The sample was PBMCs. The clonotype comes from a female donor with HTLV-1-associated myelopathy (HAM/TSP). The chain employs TRBV20-1 and TRBJ1-5; unclear D gene. The CDR3 here is CSARDRASLKQPQHF. DNA of the CDR3: TGCAGTGCTAGAGATAGGGCCTCTTTGAAGCAGCCCCAGCATTTT.